This record concerns one TCR beta chain sequence. The sample belongs to a study of blood T cell repertoires in COVID-19. Study summary: Samples taken during acute and convalescent COVID-19 were collected in the United States, Italy and Spain.

Deletions cut 4 bases from V and 2 bases from J, with 14 bases between. Germline CDR1 and CDR2: SGHAT and FQNNGV. This CDR3 is built from 15 residues. Produced via immunoSEQ multiplex PCR; TCRdb's table is partial and in-frame only. The data contain over 150,000 clones, 60% to 80% of them seen just once; the ten biggest clones take up roughly 3.1%. The clonotype was recovered from a man between 65 and 80 years old with acute or convalescent COVID-19. This sequence joins TRBV11-2 and TRBJ2-5, with D perhaps TRBD1 (6 bases). Specimen: peripheral blood. The CDR3 region is CASSWGQIGQETQYF. In DNA form, the CDR3 reads TGTGCCAGCAGCTGGGGACAAATCGGGCAAGAGACCCAGTACTTC.